The text below deals with one TCR beta chain. Its target is not known. These data come from a study of radiation and T cells in renal cell carcinoma. For the study at large: Nephrectomy followed 15 Gy stereotactic body radiation by 4 weeks.

Points from the study as a whole: Top tumor clonotypes rose in blood 2 weeks post-radiation, then contracted.

Germline assignment: CDR1 SGHAT and CDR2 FQNNGV. CDR3 length equals 13 residues. V dropped 5 bases and J dropped 1 base, with 8 bases sitting between them. Profiled with immunoSEQ multiplex PCR; TCRdb holds only in-frame clones, not every one. This sample has tens of thousands of clones, with over 65% found just once. Time point of the sample: baseline pretreatment blood. Treatment noted: 15 Gy SBRT to primary tumor, nephrectomy 4 weeks later. Blood was sampled at baseline, 2 weeks and 4 weeks after SBRT. The patient's renal cell carcinoma had clear cell pathology. This TCR derives from a man aged 55 to 70 with renal cell carcinoma. The sample here was blood, taken from a patient whose treatment included radiotherapy and nephrectomy. The chain combines TRBV11-2 with TRBJ1-1, with a possible D match to TRBD1 (6 bases). The CDR3 DNA reads TGTGCCAGCAGCGTACAGGGGAACACTGAAGCTTTCTTT. It is translated as CASSVQGNTEAFF. Full variable domain (outside the CDR3, taken from reference TRBV11-2 and TRBJ1-1): EAGVAQSPRYKIIEKRQSVAFWCNPISGHATLYWYQQILGQGPKLLIQFQNNGVVDDSQLPKDRFSAERLKGVDSTLKIQPAKLEDSAVYLCASSVQGNTEAFFGQGTRLTVV.